These T cell receptor beta chains were read from a single sample in a study of CD8+CD57+ T cells in acquired aplastic anemia. TCRdb itself ran the reads through MiXCR, one entry per CDR3 protein. The repertoire consists of over 150,000 distinct CDR3 sequences, with 48% occurring once and the leading ten covering roughly 13%. Material for sequencing was sorted CD4+, CD8+, or CD8+CD57+ T cells (not recorded which) from PBMCs. The receptors were sampled from a human donor with aplastic anemia. CDR3s include the opening cysteine and the closing phenylalanine or tryptophan. The order of the fields is clone size, J gene, V gene, D gene, CDR3 protein, CDR3 DNA. The D gene is left open where the match is weak. Rows may omit the clone size; those that give it use once, few, many or a size class.

>many|TRBJ2-5|TRBV15|TRBD1
CAIRDRTETQYF
TGTGCCATCCGGGACAGGACAGAGACCCAGTACTTC
>many|TRBJ2-7|TRBV20-1|.
CSALRDGTYEQYF
TGCAGTGCTCTCCGGGACGGGACCTACGAGCAGTACTTC
>many|TRBJ1-2|TRBV6-1|.
CASTSREGKGYTF
TGTGCCAGCACCTCAAGGGAGGGAAAAGGCTACACCTTC
>.|TRBJ2-2|TRBV25-1|.
CASSVTVFTGELFF
TGTGCCAGCAGTGTGACAGTATTTACCGGGGAGCTGTTTTTT
>.|TRBJ2-7|TRBV10-2|.
CASSESGRLAEQYF
TGCGCCAGCAGTGAGTCAGGCAGGTTGGCCGAGCAGTACTTC
>many|TRBJ2-1|TRBV6-4|.
CASSLTGNNEQFF
TGTGCCAGCAGCCTGACTGGGAACAATGAGCAGTTCTTC
>few|TRBJ2-7|TRBV15|TRBD1
CATSRAPRQGARYEQYF
TGTGCCACCAGCAGAGCTCCTCGACAGGGGGCGCGGTACGAGCAGTACTTC
>.|TRBJ1-1|TRBV5-8|.
CASSQEEVPEAFF
TGTGCCAGCAGCCAAGAAGAGGTCCCTGAAGCTTTCTTT
>.|TRBJ2-7|TRBV9|.
CASSVGSASYEQYF
TGTGCCAGCAGCGTAGGTAGCGCCTCCTACGAGCAGTACTTC
>once|TRBJ2-7|TRBV29-1|.
CSLGAGGSSYEQYF
TGCAGCTTGGGGGCCGGGGGGAGCTCCTACGAGCAGTACTTC
>.|TRBJ2-3|TRBV7-6|.
CASSLGHHISTDTQYF
TGTGCCAGCAGCTTAGGGCATCACATTAGCACAGATACGCAGTATTTT
>many|TRBJ2-7|TRBV11-2|.
CASSLQTNSRVSEQYF
TGTGCCAGCAGCTTACAAACCAATTCCAGGGTTTCCGAGCAGTACTTC
>.|TRBJ2-7|TRBV7-3|.
CASSLRRDGDEQYF
TGTGCCAGCAGCTTACGGAGGGATGGAGACGAGCAGTACTTC
>.|TRBJ1-4|TRBV4-1|TRBD1
CASSQENRGLRGGEKLSF
TGCGCCAGCAGCCAAGAGAACAGGGGGCTACGGGGAGGGGAAAAACTGTCTTTT
>once|TRBJ1-1|TRBV7-2|.
CASSLTGRGNTEAFF
TGTGCCAGCAGCTTAACAGGGAGGGGGAACACTGAAGCTTTCTTT
>.|TRBJ1-3|TRBV2|.
CASSDASGNTIYF
TGTGCCAGCAGTGACGCAAGTGGAAACACCATATATTTT
>many|TRBJ2-4|TRBV2|TRBD2
CASTRTSGGRNIQYF
TGTGCCAGCACCCGGACTAGCGGGGGAAGAAACATTCAGTACTTC
>many|TRBJ1-5|TRBV4-1|TRBD1
CASSQETGSWSQHF
TGCGCCAGCAGCCAAGAGACAGGGAGTTGGTCCCAGCATTTT
>.|TRBJ2-7|TRBV15|.
CATSREEGRSSYEQYF
TGTGCCACCAGCAGAGAGGAGGGCAGGAGCTCCTACGAGCAGTACTTC
>.|TRBJ1-3|TRBV24-1|.
CATSYGNAIYF
TGTGCCACCAGTTATGGAAATGCCATATATTTT
>many|TRBJ2-3|TRBV5-4|TRBD2
CASSLRTRAVTDTQYF
TGTGCCAGCAGCTTGAGGACTAGGGCGGTCACAGATACGCAGTATTTT
>many|TRBJ1-6|TRBV6-5|.
CASSSSGGVNSPLHF
TGTGCCAGCAGTTCCTCGGGAGGAGTTAATTCACCCCTCCACTTT
>.|TRBJ1-6|TRBV7-9|.
CASSLGGIGDSPLHF
TGTGCCAGCAGCTTAGGGGGGATCGGGGATTCACCCCTCCACTTT
>.|TRBJ2-7|TRBV19|.
CASSLNRLSYEQYF
TGTGCCAGTAGTTTAAACAGGTTATCCTACGAGCAGTACTTC
>once|TRBJ1-2|TRBV14|.
CASSQAARGGNGYTF
TGTGCCAGCAGCCAAGCGGCCAGGGGCGGAAATGGCTACACCTTC
>many|TRBJ2-5|TRBV5-1|.
CASSHSGQGGQETQYF
TGCGCCAGCAGCCACTCCGGGCAGGGAGGCCAAGAGACCCAGTACTTC
>many|TRBJ2-1|TRBV9|.
CASSVDRGEQFF
TGTGCCAGCAGCGTAGATCGGGGTGAGCAGTTCTTC
>many|TRBJ2-2|TRBV7-9|TRBD2
CASTRDYHIQSGGELFF
TGTGCCAGCACCCGGGACTACCATATTCAAAGCGGCGGGGAGCTGTTTTTT
>many|TRBJ2-7|TRBV7-9|.
CASSLSGSYEQYF
TGTGCCAGCAGCCTCAGCGGCTCCTACGAGCAGTACTTC
>.|TRBJ2-1|TRBV28|TRBD1
CASSLQGQGRDEQFF
TGTGCCAGCAGTTTACAGGGACAGGGGAGGGATGAGCAGTTCTTC
>.|TRBJ2-1|TRBV7-9|.
CASSHSVNEQFF
TGTGCCAGCAGCCACAGTGTAAATGAGCAGTTCTTC
>.|TRBJ2-1|TRBV10-3|.
CSAMDRRGLNEQFF
TGCAGTGCAATGGACAGAAGGGGCCTCAATGAGCAGTTCTTC
>.|TRBJ1-3|TRBV4-1|.
CASSLGVLGRGNTIYF
TGCGCCAGCAGCCTCGGGGTCTTGGGGCGCGGAAACACCATATATTTT
>.|TRBJ2-7|TRBV11-2|TRBD2
CASSLTLGSGGDDEQYF
TGTGCCAGCAGCTTAACCTTGGGGAGCGGGGGGGACGACGAGCAGTACTTC
>many|TRBJ2-1|TRBV20-1|TRBD2
CSASYGSSGGRSYNEQFF
TGCAGTGCTAGTTACGGATCGTCCGGGGGGAGGTCCTACAATGAGCAGTTCTTC
>.|TRBJ1-2|TRBV7-2|TRBD1
CASSQDRGRGYTF
TGTGCCAGCAGCCAGGACAGGGGGCGCGGCTACACCTTC
>.|TRBJ1-2|TRBV6-1|TRBD1
CASNSGTGVGAGYGYTF
TGTGCCAGCAACTCCGGGACAGGGGTTGGGGCTGGGTATGGCTACACCTTC
>.|TRBJ1-4|TRBV20-1|.
CSAAAGSKEGF
TGCAGTGCTGCAGCCGGGTCCAAAGAAGGTTTT
>.|TRBJ2-1|TRBV20-1|TRBD2
CSARTLAGGGPKGQFF
TGCAGTGCTAGAACACTAGCGGGAGGGGGGCCAAAAGGGCAGTTCTTC
>.|TRBJ2-3|TRBV7-9|.
CATRPPHTDTQYF
TGTGCCACCCGGCCTCCCCACACAGATACGCAGTATTTT
>.|TRBJ1-5|TRBV2|.
CASSDYDTPAF
TGTGCCAGCAGTGATTACGACACCCCTGCTTTT
>few|TRBJ2-7|TRBV2|.
CASSPMAGEQYF
TGTGCCAGCTCACCAATGGCGGGGGAGCAGTACTTC
>.|TRBJ1-2|TRBV10-3|TRBD1
CAISPPEAGGDYGYTF
TGCGCCATCAGTCCCCCTGAAGCAGGGGGAGACTATGGCTACACCTTC
>many|TRBJ2-7|TRBV20-1|TRBD2
CSASLAGGHEQYF
TGCAGTGCTTCCCTAGCGGGGGGCCACGAGCAGTACTTC
>.|TRBJ2-1|TRBV2|.
CTSSELHNEQFF
TGTACCAGCAGTGAACTCCACAATGAGCAGTTCTTC
>.|TRBJ1-1|TRBV20-1|TRBD1
CSAEDRGRVDTEAFF
TGCAGTGCAGAAGACAGGGGGCGGGTCGACACTGAAGCTTTCTTT
>.|TRBJ2-1|TRBV11-1|TRBD1
CAKPDGQGARNEQFF
TGTGCCAAACCGGACGGACAGGGGGCGCGGAATGAGCAGTTCTTC
>.|TRBJ2-5|TRBV6-1|.
CASSELGVLKETQYF
TGTGCCAGCAGTGAACTTGGGGTCCTGAAGGAGACCCAGTACTTC
>few|TRBJ1-1|TRBV11-2|.
CASSLIPEQPNTEAFF
TGTGCCAGCAGCTTGATTCCCGAACAGCCTAACACTGAAGCTTTCTTT
>.|TRBJ1-1|TRBV29-1|.
CSVGAGWGMNTEAFF
TGCAGCGTGGGGGCAGGTTGGGGAATGAACACTGAAGCTTTCTTT
>few|TRBJ1-6|TRBV10-3|TRBD1
CAISETGQGNSPLHF
TGTGCCATCAGTGAGACGGGACAGGGGAATTCACCCCTCCACTTT
>many|TRBJ1-5|TRBV19|TRBD1
CASTSRGQGQGSNQPQHF
TGTGCCAGTACAAGCCGGGGACAGGGACAGGGGAGCAATCAGCCCCAGCATTTT
>.|TRBJ2-2|TRBV7-8|.
CASSAYLPTNTGELFF
TGTGCCAGCTCAGCTTATCTGCCCACGAACACCGGGGAGCTGTTTTTT
>.|TRBJ2-7|TRBV11-3|TRBD1
CASSLVGTVSYEQYF
TGTGCCAGCAGCTTAGTCGGGACAGTGTCCTACGAGCAGTACTTC
>.|TRBJ2-1|TRBV25-1|TRBD2
CASRNAGTSGIKGEQFF
TGTGCCAGCAGAAATGCCGGGACTAGCGGGATCAAAGGAGAGCAGTTCTTC
>.|TRBJ1-1|TRBV15|.
CATSRDPRTDTEAFF
TGTGCCACCAGCAGAGATCCACGAACGGATACTGAAGCTTTCTTT
>.|TRBJ2-3|TRBV12-3/TRBV12-4|TRBD2
CASIPRVAGADTQYF
TGTGCCAGCATTCCAAGGGTAGCGGGGGCCGATACGCAGTATTTT
>once|TRBJ1-1|TRBV20-1|.
CSARSGSTEAFF
TGCAGTGCCAGGTCAGGGAGTACTGAAGCTTTCTTT
>many|TRBJ2-3|TRBV20-1|TRBD2
CSAPPGGGADTQYF
TGCAGTGCTCCCCCCGGGGGAGGGGCAGATACGCAGTATTTT